Presented here are 19 T cell receptor beta chains from one specimen sequenced in a study of cytomegalovirus exposure and HLA in healthy donors. PCR was performed using 60 Vbeta and 13 Jbeta primers. TCRdb's table, derived via immunoSEQ multiplex PCR, lists solely in-frame clones and lacks some. The repertoire consists of 130,000 to 150,000 clones, with roughly three quarters occurring once and the leading ten covering 2.5% to 3.5%. The source material was PBMCs. The receptors come from a female donor in good health and CMV-seronegative.

V gene TRBV14 combines with J gene TRBJ1-4; D uncertain. This CDR3 is built from 16 residues. V was cut by 0 bases and J by 0 bases, with 8 bases left in between. Per the germline V gene, CDR1 is SGHDN and CDR2 is FVKESK. The CDR3 DNA is TGTGCCAGCAGCCAAGACGGCGGGGCAACTAATGAAAAACTGTTTTTT. Amino acid sequence: CASSQDGGATNEKLFF.

This chain uses TRBV19 with TRBJ2-3; D might be TRBD2 (6 bases). The CDR3 has 13 residues. The germline CDR1 and CDR2 sequences are LNHDA and SQIVND (reference sequence). Deletions cut 7 bases from V and 1 base from J, with 9 bases between. CDR3 region: CASKERGTDTQYF. Written as DNA, the CDR3 is TGTGCCAGTAAGGAGCGGGGCACAGATACGCAGTATTTT.

The rearrangement links TRBV6-5 to TRBJ1-1, with TRBD1 as a possible D gene (5 bases). The CDR3 is 12 amino acids. Germline V CDR1 and CDR2: MNHEY, SVGAGI. The V end lost 6 bases, the J end lost 5 bases, and 10 bases lay between the germline ends. The CDR3 protein is CASRDGGTEAFF. CDR3 coding DNA: TGTGCCAGCAGAGATGGGGGGACTGAAGCTTTCTTT.

This rearrangement joins TRBV29-1 to TRBJ1-5, with 9 nucleotides matching TRBD1. This CDR3 region has 13 residues. The germline V gene encodes CDR1 SQVTM and CDR2 ANQGSEA. Trimming removed 4 bases from V and 5 bases from J; junction bases left unmatched: 3. The CDR3 loop is CSVGTGEDQPQHF. The CDR3 nucleotides read TGCAGCGTTGGGACAGGGGAGGATCAGCCCCAGCATTTT.

This clone was recorded once. J is TRBJ2-7 and V is TRBV27; D unresolved. Trimming removed 8 bases from V and 2 bases from J, with 7 bases in between. CDR1 MNHEY and CDR2 SMNVEV come from the germline V gene (reference sequence). The CDR3 covers 11 residues. Here the CDR3 reads CASGTPYEQYF. In DNA form, the CDR3 reads TGTGCCAGCGGCACACCCTACGAGCAGTACTTC.

The chain uses TRBV6-5 and TRBJ2-7; D remains unclear. The V and J ends lost 0 bases and 7 bases respectively, with 7 bases between them. Germline values: CDR1 MNHEY, CDR2 SVGAGI. The CDR3 covers 12 residues. The CDR3 reads CASSYSNQEQYF. The DNA of the CDR3 is TGTGCCAGCAGTTACTCCAACCAGGAGCAGTACTTC.

The chain employs TRBV4-1 and TRBJ2-3, with TRBD2 matching over 7 bases. Germline V gene lookup returns CDR1 MGHRA and CDR2 YSYEKL. The CDR3 covers 16 residues. V lost 0 bases, J lost 3 bases, and 6 bases stayed unmatched. In DNA form, the CDR3 reads TGCGCCAGCAGCCAAGATCGGCGGGGAGGGACAGATACGCAGTATTTT. Encoded protein: CASSQDRRGGTDTQYF.

The chain carries TRBV18 and TRBJ2-2; 7 nucleotides align to TRBD1. Trimming removed 3 bases from V and 8 bases from J; junction bases left unmatched: 12. This CDR3 has 16 amino acids. Germline assignment: CDR1 KGHSH and CDR2 LQKENI. The CDR3 loop reads CASSPRQGERRGELFF. CDR3 bases: TGTGCCAGCTCACCTCGACAGGGCGAACGACGGGGGGAGCTGTTTTTT.

This rearrangement joins TRBV4-3 to TRBJ1-3, with 7 bases identical to TRBD1. The CDR3 has 15 amino acids. V gave up 4 bases and J gave up 4 bases; unmatched junction bases: 7. Germline V gene sequence: CDR1 LGHNA, CDR2 YSLEER. The CDR3 is CASSRLQGSGNTIYF. The CDR3 DNA follows: TGCGCCAGCAGCCGCCTACAGGGGAGCGGAAACACCATATATTTT.

J is TRBJ2-3 and V is TRBV9, with D perhaps matching TRBD1 (5 bases). CDR1 and CDR2 (germline): SGDLS, YYNGEE. V lost 0 bases and J lost 6, with 14 bases in between. There are 15 residues in the CDR3. The CDR3 DNA sequence: TGTGCCAGCAGCGTAGATGTCAGGGCAAGTGATACGCAGTATTTT. It encodes CASSVDVRASDTQYF.

The chain employs TRBV10-3 and TRBJ1-1, with D tentatively TRBD1 (6 bases). CDR3 length: 12 residues. Between the trimmed V and J ends, which lost 6 bases and 2 bases, there was a span of 7 bases. Germline assignment: CDR1 ENHRY and CDR2 SYGVKD. The CDR3 DNA reads as TGTGCCATCAGCAGGGGAAACACTGAAGCTTTCTTT. Translating gives CAISRGNTEAFF.

The chain recombines TRBV29-1 with TRBJ2-7, with D tentatively TRBD1 (6 bases). The CDR3 runs 13 residues. Per the germline V gene, CDR1 is SQVTM and CDR2 is ANQGSEA. Trimming stripped 2 bases from V and 5 bases from J, with 13 bases between. CDR3 sequence reads: CSVESQGTDEQYF. The CDR3 bases are TGCAGCGTTGAAAGTCAGGGGACCGACGAGCAGTACTTC.

This clone was detected once. V is TRBV19 and J is TRBJ1-1; 7 bases match TRBD1. The V gene end was trimmed by 5 bases and the J gene end by 1 base; junction bases not matched to a gene: 4. Germline values: CDR1 LNHDA, CDR2 SQIVND (reference sequence). The CDR3 consists of 14 residues. The CDR3 loop reads CASSSWTGNTEAFF. The CDR3 DNA reads TGTGCCAGTAGTTCTTGGACAGGGAACACTGAAGCTTTCTTT.

The chain recombines TRBV28 with TRBJ1-2; unclear D gene. This CDR3 has 15 residues. The germline gives CDR1 MDHEN, CDR2 SYDVKM. Trimming shortened V by 4 bases and J by 4 bases, and 16 bases separated the two germline ends. The chain's CDR3 is CASSSPLDFTYGYTF. CDR3 bases: TGTGCCAGCAGTTCGCCGCTGGACTTCACCTATGGCTACACCTTC.

The chain uses TRBV28 and TRBJ1-2; D may be TRBD1 (5 bases). The CDR3 consists of 14 residues. In germline, CDR1 is MDHEN, CDR2 SYDVKM. Trimming removed 2 bases at V and 3 bases at J, with 10 bases between. The CDR3 nucleotides read TGTGCCAGCAGTTTAGGGGGACTGGACTATGGCTACACCTTC. Amino acids: CASSLGGLDYGYTF.

J is TRBJ2-1 and V is TRBV4-2; TRBD1 matches 10 bases. With V trimmed by 5 bases and J by 8 bases, 12 bases remained unmatched. Germline CDR1 is LGHNA and CDR2 is YNFKEQ. The length of the CDR3 is 16 residues. The CDR3 DNA sequence: TGTGCCAGCAGCGTACGATCCGGGACAGGGGCAGATGAGCAGTTCTTC. This sequence encodes CASSVRSGTGADEQFF.

Here the CDR3 DNA reads TGTGCCAGCAGCTTAATAGCGGGGCTCTTTAATGAGCAGTTCTTC. It encodes CASSLIAGLFNEQFF. The chain carries TRBV7-3 and TRBJ2-1; 8 nucleotides align to TRBD2. Germline trimming cut 1 base from V and 7 bases from J; bases unmatched to any gene: 6. The V gene's germline CDR1 is SGHTA and CDR2 FQGTGA. The CDR3 is made up of 15 amino acids.

The gene calls are TRBV5-5 and TRBJ2-7; 9 bases match TRBD2. Germline trimming cut 2 bases from V and 3 bases from J; bases unmatched to any gene: 9. The germline V gene has CDR1 SGHKS and CDR2 YYEKEE (reference sequence). This CDR3 contains 16 residues. CDR3 protein: CASSLRASGTYYEQYF. CDR3 bases: TGTGCCAGCAGCTTAAGGGCTAGCGGGACCTACTACGAGCAGTACTTC.

This clone was seen only a few times. This rearrangement joins TRBV29-1 to TRBJ2-3; TRBD2 is a possible D gene (5 bases). V was pared by 7 bases and J by 2 bases, with 10 bases between. CDR1 is SQVTM, CDR2 ANQGSEA, per germline. The CDR3 consists of 12 residues. CDR3 region: CSGVRVTDTQYF. CDR3 in DNA: TGCAGCGGCGTGCGGGTCACAGATACGCAGTATTTT.